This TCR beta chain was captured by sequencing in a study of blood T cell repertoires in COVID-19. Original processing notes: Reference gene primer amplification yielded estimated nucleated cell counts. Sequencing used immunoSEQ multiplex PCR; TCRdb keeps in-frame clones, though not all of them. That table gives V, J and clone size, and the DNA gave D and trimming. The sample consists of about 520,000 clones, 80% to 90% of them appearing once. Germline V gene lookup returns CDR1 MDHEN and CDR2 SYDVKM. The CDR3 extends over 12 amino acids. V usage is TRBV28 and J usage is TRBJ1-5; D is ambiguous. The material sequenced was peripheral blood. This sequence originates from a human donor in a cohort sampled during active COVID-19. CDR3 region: CVSGSSNQPQHF. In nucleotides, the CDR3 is TGTGTGTCCGGGAGTAGCAATCAGCCCCAGCATTTT.